This section outlines one TCR beta chain sequence together with its context. Its specificity is unknown. The junction departs from germline at one end; a sequencing error may be responsible. The data stem from a study of blood T cells in healthy people across ages. The CDR3 is made up of 15 amino acids. The V gene's germline CDR1 is SGDLS and CDR2 YYNGEE. Healthy Russian Caucasian donors spanned ages roughly 6 to 100 years. Then a second PCR, running about 6 to 12 cycles, was carried out with a sample-barcoded 5' primer and a J-beta primer mix. Every cDNA molecule bore a tag from a template-switch adaptor containing 12 random nucleotides. TCRdb ran MiXCR on the 5' RACE reads and lists one entry per CDR3 protein. The sample contains roughly 1,500,000 distinct CDR3 sequences, roughly 30% of which appear only once. Study-level findings and limits: Investigators treated diversity estimates from one million T cells as underestimates. Long-lived donors exceeded aged donors in naive CD4+ cells and diversity.

Sequencing was done on a sample of blood. The gene calls are TRBV9 and TRBJ1-1; tentatively, D is TRBD1 (6 bases). The receptor comes from a woman aged 25 to 39 in good health. The CDR3 sequence is CASSAGMTGSTEAFF. Written as DNA, the CDR3 is TGCGCCAGCAGCGCGGGGATGACAGGCAGCACTGAAGCTTTCTTT.